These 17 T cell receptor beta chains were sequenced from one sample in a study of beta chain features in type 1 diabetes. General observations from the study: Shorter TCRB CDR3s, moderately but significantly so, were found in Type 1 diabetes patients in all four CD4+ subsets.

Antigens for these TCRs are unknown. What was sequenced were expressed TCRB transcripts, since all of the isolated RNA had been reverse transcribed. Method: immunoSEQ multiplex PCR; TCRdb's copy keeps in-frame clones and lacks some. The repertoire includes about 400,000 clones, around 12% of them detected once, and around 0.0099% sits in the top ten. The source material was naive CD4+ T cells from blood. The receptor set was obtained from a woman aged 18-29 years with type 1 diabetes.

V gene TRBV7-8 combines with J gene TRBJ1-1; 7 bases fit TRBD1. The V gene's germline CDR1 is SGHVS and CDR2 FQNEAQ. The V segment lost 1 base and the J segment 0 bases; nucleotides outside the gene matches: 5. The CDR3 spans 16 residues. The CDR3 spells CASSLGPDRLNTEAFF. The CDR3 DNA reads TGTGCCAGCAGCTTAGGTCCGGACAGGTTGAACACTGAAGCTTTCTTT.

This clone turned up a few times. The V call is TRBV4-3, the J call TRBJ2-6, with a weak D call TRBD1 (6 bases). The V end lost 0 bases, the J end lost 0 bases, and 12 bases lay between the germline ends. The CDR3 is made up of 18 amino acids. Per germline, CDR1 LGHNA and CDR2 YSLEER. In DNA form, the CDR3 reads TGCGCCAGCAGCCAAGATAAAGGGGGAAACTCTGGGGCCAACGTCCTGACTTTC. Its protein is CASSQDKGGNSGANVLTF.

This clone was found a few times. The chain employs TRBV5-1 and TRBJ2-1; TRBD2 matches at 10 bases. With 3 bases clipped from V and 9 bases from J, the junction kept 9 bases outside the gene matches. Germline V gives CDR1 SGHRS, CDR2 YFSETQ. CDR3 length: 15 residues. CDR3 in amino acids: CASSSQAGGHSEQFF. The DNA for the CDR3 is TGCGCCAGCAGCTCCCAAGCGGGGGGGCATAGTGAGCAGTTCTTC. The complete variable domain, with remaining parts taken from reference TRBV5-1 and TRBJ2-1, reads KAGVTQTPRYLIKTRGQQVTLSCSPISGHRSVSWYQQTPGQGLQFLFEYFSETQRNKGNFPGRFSGRQFSNSRSEMNVSTLELGDSALYLCASSSQAGGHSEQFFGPGTRLTVL.

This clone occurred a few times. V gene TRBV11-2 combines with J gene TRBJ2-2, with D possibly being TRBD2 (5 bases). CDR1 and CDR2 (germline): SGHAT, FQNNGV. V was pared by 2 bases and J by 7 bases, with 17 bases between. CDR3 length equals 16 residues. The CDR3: CASSLLRGISDGELFF. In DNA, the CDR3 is TGTGCCAGCAGCTTACTTCGGGGTATTTCTGACGGGGAGCTGTTTTTT.

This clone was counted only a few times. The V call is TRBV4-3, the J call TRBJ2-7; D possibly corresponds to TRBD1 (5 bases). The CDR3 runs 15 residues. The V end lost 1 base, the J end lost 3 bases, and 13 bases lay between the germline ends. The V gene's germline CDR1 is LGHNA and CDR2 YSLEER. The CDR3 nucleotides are TGCGCCAGCAGCCAAGGTTTCCAGGGTCACTACGAGCAGTACTTC. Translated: CASSQGFQGHYEQYF.

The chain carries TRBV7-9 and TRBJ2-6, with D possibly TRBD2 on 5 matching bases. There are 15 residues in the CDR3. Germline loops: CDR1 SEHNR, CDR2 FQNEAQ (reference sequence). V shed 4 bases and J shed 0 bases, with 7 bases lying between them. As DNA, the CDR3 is TGTGCCAGCAGCTCAGGAGGCTCTGGGGCCAACGTCCTGACTTTC. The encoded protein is CASSSGGSGANVLTF.

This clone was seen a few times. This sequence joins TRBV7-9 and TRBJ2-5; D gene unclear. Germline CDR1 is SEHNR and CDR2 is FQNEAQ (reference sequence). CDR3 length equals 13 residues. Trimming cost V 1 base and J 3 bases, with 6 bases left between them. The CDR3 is CASSLVPKETQYF. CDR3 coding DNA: TGTGCCAGCAGCTTAGTCCCAAAAGAGACCCAGTACTTC.

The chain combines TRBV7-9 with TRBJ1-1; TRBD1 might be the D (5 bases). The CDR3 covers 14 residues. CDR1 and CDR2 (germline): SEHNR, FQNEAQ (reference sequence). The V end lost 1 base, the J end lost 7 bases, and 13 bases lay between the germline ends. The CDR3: CASSLGQKGYEAFF. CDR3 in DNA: TGTGCCAGCAGCTTAGGCCAGAAGGGGTATGAAGCTTTCTTT. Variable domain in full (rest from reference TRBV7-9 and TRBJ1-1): DTGVSQNPRHKITKRGQNVTFRCDPISEHNRLYWYRQTLGQGPEFLTYFQNEAQLEKSRLLSDRFSAERPKGSFSTLEIQRTEQGDSAMYLCASSLGQKGYEAFFGQGTRLTVV.

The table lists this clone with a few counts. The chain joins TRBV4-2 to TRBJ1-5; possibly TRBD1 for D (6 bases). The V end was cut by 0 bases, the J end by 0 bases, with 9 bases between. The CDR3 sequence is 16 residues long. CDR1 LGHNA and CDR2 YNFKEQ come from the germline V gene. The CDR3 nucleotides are TGTGCCAGCAGCCAAGAGGCAGGGGATAGCAATCAGCCCCAGCATTTT. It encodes CASSQEAGDSNQPQHF.

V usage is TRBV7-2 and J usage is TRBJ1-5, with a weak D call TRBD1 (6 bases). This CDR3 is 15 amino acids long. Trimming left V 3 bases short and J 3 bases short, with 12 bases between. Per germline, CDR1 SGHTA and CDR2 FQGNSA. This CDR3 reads CASSFHPGDNQPQHF. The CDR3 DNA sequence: TGTGCCAGCAGCTTCCATCCAGGGGACAATCAGCCCCAGCATTTT.

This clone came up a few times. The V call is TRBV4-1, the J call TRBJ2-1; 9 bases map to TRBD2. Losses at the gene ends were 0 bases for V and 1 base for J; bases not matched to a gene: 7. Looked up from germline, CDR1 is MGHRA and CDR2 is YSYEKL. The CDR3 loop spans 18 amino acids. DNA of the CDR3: TGCGCCAGCAGCCAAGATGGGTCGGGACTAGCATCCTACAATGAGCAGTTCTTC. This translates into CASSQDGSGLASYNEQFF.

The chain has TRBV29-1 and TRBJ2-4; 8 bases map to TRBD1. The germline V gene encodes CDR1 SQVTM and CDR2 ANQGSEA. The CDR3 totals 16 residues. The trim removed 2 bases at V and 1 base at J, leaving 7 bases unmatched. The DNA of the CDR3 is TGCAGCGTTGAAATGGGCAGGGGGCTTGCCAAAAACATTCAGTACTTC. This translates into CSVEMGRGLAKNIQYF.

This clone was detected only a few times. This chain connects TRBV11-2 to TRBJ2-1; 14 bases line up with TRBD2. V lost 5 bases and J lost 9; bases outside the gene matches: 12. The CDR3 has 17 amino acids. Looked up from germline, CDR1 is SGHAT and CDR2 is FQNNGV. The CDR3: CASSPRTGTSGRGEQFF. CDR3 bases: TGTGCCAGCAGCCCTAGGACCGGGACTAGCGGGAGAGGTGAGCAGTTCTTC. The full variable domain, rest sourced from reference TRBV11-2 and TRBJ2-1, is EAGVAQSPRYKIIEKRQSVAFWCNPISGHATLYWYQQILGQGPKLLIQFQNNGVVDDSQLPKDRFSAERLKGVDSTLKIQPAKLEDSAVYLCASSPRTGTSGRGEQFFGPGTRLTVL.

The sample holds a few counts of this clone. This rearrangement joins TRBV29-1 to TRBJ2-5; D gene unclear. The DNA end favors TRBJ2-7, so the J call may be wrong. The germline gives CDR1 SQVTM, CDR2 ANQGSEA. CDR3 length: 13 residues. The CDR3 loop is CSARRTDYGEQYF. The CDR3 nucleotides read TGCAGCGCGCGGCGAACGGATTATGGCGAGCAGTACTTC.

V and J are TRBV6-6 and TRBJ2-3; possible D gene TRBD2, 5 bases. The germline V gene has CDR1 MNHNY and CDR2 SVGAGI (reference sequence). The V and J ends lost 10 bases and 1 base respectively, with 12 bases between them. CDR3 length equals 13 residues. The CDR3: CATEAEGTDTQYF. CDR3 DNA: TGTGCCACCGAAGCGGAAGGCACAGATACGCAGTATTTT.

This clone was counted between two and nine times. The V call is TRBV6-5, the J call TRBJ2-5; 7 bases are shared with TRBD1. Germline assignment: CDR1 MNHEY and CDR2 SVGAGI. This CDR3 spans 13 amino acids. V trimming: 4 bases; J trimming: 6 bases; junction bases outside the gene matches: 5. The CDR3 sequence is CASSSRTGKTQYF. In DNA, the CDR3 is TGTGCCAGCAGTTCACGGACAGGAAAGACCCAGTACTTC.

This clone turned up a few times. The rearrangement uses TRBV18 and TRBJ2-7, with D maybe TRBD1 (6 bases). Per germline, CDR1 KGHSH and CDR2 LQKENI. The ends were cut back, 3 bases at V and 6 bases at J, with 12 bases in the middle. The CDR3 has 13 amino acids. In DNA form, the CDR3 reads TGTGCCAGCTCACCGGGGGCCGGGATCGAGCAGTACTTC. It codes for CASSPGAGIEQYF. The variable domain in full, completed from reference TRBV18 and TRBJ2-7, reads NAGVMQNPRHLVRRRGQEARLRCSPMKGHSHVYWYRQLPEEGLKFMVYLQKENIIDESGMPKERFSAEFPKEGPSILRIQQVVRGDSAAYFCASSPGAGIEQYFGPGTRLTVT.